The subject of this entry is one TCR beta chain. Per germline, CDR1 GTSNPN and CDR2 SVGIG (reference sequence). This CDR3 is built from 15 residues. The V end was cut by 0 bases, the J end by 4 bases, with 13 bases between. The assay was immunoSEQ multiplex PCR, and TCRdb's table has in-frame clones only and misses some. The sample holds around 300,000 clones; around 85% are singletons and the top ten take around 4.5%. The entry originates in a study of blood T cell repertoires in COVID-19. Study context: COVID-19 samples from acute and convalescent phases originated in the United States, Italy and Spain. PBMCs, B-cell-depleted T cells, or T cells were the source of the cDNA or gDNA that made up the material.

The origin of this receptor is a woman aged 45-65 years with active or convalescent COVID-19. The sample was peripheral blood. The V gene is TRBV30, the J gene TRBJ1-3; D is possibly TRBD1 (6 bases). The CDR3 is CAWSVGGASGNTIYF. CDR3 DNA: TGTGCCTGGAGTGTAGGGGGGGCGTCCGGAAACACCATATATTTT.